The 30 T cell receptor beta chains in this list originate from one sample, sequenced in a study of identical twins. Via MiXCR, TCRdb re-called the 5' RACE reads, giving one row per CDR3 protein. In the table there are nearly 650,000 distinct CDR3 sequences, roughly 7.1% of which are singletons. The data were also submitted as part of a second study, on yellow fever vaccine responses in identical twins.

Sequencing was performed on PBMCs. These receptor sequences come from a woman between 18 and 29 years old in good health.

Many counts were recorded for this clonotype. The CDR3 DNA sequence: TGTGCCAGCAGTCGGACTACCCCCTACGAGCAGTACTTC. Translating gives CASSRTTPYEQYF. This chain connects TRBV28 to TRBJ2-7, with a weak D call TRBD2 (6 bases). Trimming left V 5 bases short and J 2 bases short, with 10 bases between. There are 13 residues in the CDR3. From germline, CDR1 is MDHEN and CDR2 SYDVKM.

This clonotype occurred many times. This sequence joins TRBV4-1 and TRBJ2-5; no reliable D call. The CDR3 runs to 14 residues. Trimming took 2 bases from V and 6 from J, leaving 13 bases between them. Germline V gene sequence: CDR1 MGHRA, CDR2 YSYEKL. The CDR3 loop reads CASSQPFESQTQYF. The CDR3 coding sequence is TGCGCCAGCAGCCAACCGTTCGAGTCCCAGACCCAGTACTTC.

The chain has TRBV28 and TRBJ2-3, with D possibly matching TRBD2 (6 bases). V was pared by 11 bases and J by 2 bases, with 11 bases between. CDR1 is MDHEN, CDR2 SYDVKM, per germline. CDR3 length: 12 amino acids. CDR3 nucleotides: TGTGCCTGTGGGGGGAACACAGATACGCAGTATTTT. Amino acids: CACGGNTDTQYF.

This clonotype was counted ten times or more. The chain employs TRBV21-1 and TRBJ1-6; the table's D call of TRBD1 was not tested on the DNA. TRBV21-1 is a pseudogene. The CDR3 has 15 residues. In nucleotides, the CDR3 is TGTGCCAGCAGCAGATCAGGGGGCGTGGATTCACCCCTCCACTTT. Encoded protein: CASSRSGGVDSPLHF.

This clonotype was seen ten or more times. The chain's CDR3 is CASSPRFLAGGSPDTQYF. The CDR3 DNA reads as TGTGCCAGCAGCCCCCGATTTCTAGCGGGAGGTTCCCCAGATACGCAGTATTTT. V gene TRBV11-1 combines with J gene TRBJ2-3; 11 positions match TRBD2. V was pared by 5 bases and J by 4 bases, with 14 bases of the junction left unmatched. CDR1 is SGHAT and CDR2 is FQDESV in the germline V gene (reference sequence). The CDR3 spans 18 residues.

This clonotype was recorded a few times. The chain uses TRBV11-3 and TRBJ2-4, with TRBD2 identical over 7 bases. V lost 3 bases, J lost 6 bases, and 5 bases stayed unmatched. This CDR3 is built from 14 residues. The germline CDR1 and CDR2 sequences are SGHNT and YENEEA. CDR3 amino acids: CASSLGGMGNIQYF. CDR3 nucleotide sequence: TGTGCCAGCAGCTTGGGAGGGATGGGAAACATTCAGTACTTC. Using reference TRBV11-3 and TRBJ2-4 for the parts outside the CDR3, the full variable domain is EAGVVQSPRYKIIEKKQPVAFWCNPISGHNTLYWYLQNLGQGPELLIRYENEEAVDDSQLPKDRFSAERLKGVDSTLKIQPAELGDSAVYLCASSLGGMGNIQYFGAGTRLSVL.

This clonotype came up a few times. This sequence joins TRBV12-3 or TRBV12-4 and TRBJ2-1; maybe TRBD1 (5 bases). V was trimmed by 3 bases and J by 5 bases, leaving 14 bases between them. This CDR3 contains 15 residues. The CDR3: CASSFRQHYNNEQFF. The CDR3 nucleotides read TGTGCCAGCAGTTTCCGACAGCACTACAACAATGAGCAGTTCTTC.

This clonotype was found a few times. This chain links TRBV3-1 with TRBJ2-1; the match to TRBD2 covers 12 bases. CDR1 LGHDT and CDR2 YNNKEL come from the germline V gene (reference sequence). The CDR3 contains 15 residues. V lost 6 bases, J lost 7 bases, and 7 bases stayed unmatched. The CDR3 nucleotides read TGTGCCAGCAGGACACTAGCGGGAGGAGGTAATGAGCAGTTCTTC. It codes for CASRTLAGGGNEQFF.

This clonotype showed up just a few times. The V and J genes are TRBV7-6 and TRBJ2-7; 8 positions agree with TRBD2. CDR1 is SGHVS, CDR2 FNYEAQ, per germline. Trimming took 5 bases from V and 6 from J; bases not matched to a gene: 9. The CDR3 totals 14 residues. The CDR3, as DNA: TGTGCCAGCAGCCTCAGCGGGGGTCCATCCGAGCAGTACTTC. It codes for CASSLSGGPSEQYF.

This rearrangement joins TRBV7-9 to TRBJ2-3; D uncertain. The CDR3 is made up of 15 amino acids. Germline-derived CDR1 and CDR2 are SEHNR and FQNEAQ (reference sequence). V lost 3 bases and J 2 bases, leaving 12 bases between the germline ends. CDR3 sequence (DNA): TGTGCCAGCAGCTTCGCGGCACAGTTCACAGATACGCAGTATTTT. It codes for CASSFAAQFTDTQYF.

There are a few counts of this clonotype. This chain links TRBV28 with TRBJ1-1, with D perhaps matching TRBD1 (6 bases). Between the trimmed V and J ends, which lost 1 base and 5 bases, there was a span of 14 bases. CDR3 size: 15 residues. Germline V CDR1 and CDR2: MDHEN, SYDVKM. DNA for the CDR3: TGTGCCAGCAGTTTATCTACAGGGTGGGGTACTGAAGCTTTCTTT. As protein: CASSLSTGWGTEAFF. Supplemented by reference TRBV28 and TRBJ1-1, the full variable domain reads DVKVTQSSRYLVKRTGEKVFLECVQDMDHENMFWYRQDPGLGLRLIYFSYDVKMKEKGDIPEGYSVSREKKERFSLILESASTNQTSMYLCASSLSTGWGTEAFFGQGTRLTVV.

This clonotype showed up just a few times. The chain uses TRBV12-3 or TRBV12-4 and TRBJ2-3, with D unclear. V was clipped by 6 bases and J by 2 bases, with 9 bases between them. The CDR3 consists of 13 residues. The CDR3 loop is CASSTSPTDTQYF. The DNA of the CDR3 is TGTGCCAGCAGCACAAGCCCCACAGATACGCAGTATTTT.

The sample holds a few counts of this clonotype. This chain's CDR3 is CASSLGPGGNYGYTF. In DNA, the CDR3 is TGTGCCAGCAGTTTAGGACCGGGGGGGAACTATGGCTACACCTTC. The gene calls are TRBV12-3 or TRBV12-4 and TRBJ1-2; D possibly corresponds to TRBD1 (5 bases). The CDR3 spans 15 residues. V was pared by 1 base and J by 2 bases, with 11 bases between.

V gene TRBV5-1 combines with J gene TRBJ1-2; tentatively, D is TRBD1 (6 bases). The CDR3 consists of 13 residues. Trimming cost V 6 bases and J 8 bases, with 17 bases left between them. Germline loops: CDR1 SGHRS, CDR2 YFSETQ. The CDR3 protein is CASTHNTGPGYTF. The DNA of the CDR3 is TGCGCCAGCACCCATAATACAGGGCCCGGCTACACCTTC.

This clonotype was seen only a few times. The chain has TRBV5-1 and TRBJ2-1; 8 nucleotides match TRBD2. Germline lookup yields CDR1 SGHRS and CDR2 YFSETQ. J lost 1 base, V lost 2 bases, and 11 bases had no gene match. CDR3 length: 18 amino acids. The CDR3 loop is CASSFRFFSGDSYNEQFF. In DNA, the CDR3 is TGCGCCAGCAGCTTCCGCTTCTTTAGCGGGGATTCCTACAATGAGCAGTTCTTC.

In this sample, this clonotype turned up a few times. The chain employs TRBV7-2 and TRBJ1-2; 7 bases line up with TRBD1. Looked up from germline, CDR1 is SGHTA and CDR2 is FQGNSA. The CDR3 is made up of 16 amino acids. V lost 4 bases, J lost 5 bases, and 13 bases stayed unmatched. The CDR3 DNA reads as TGTGCCAGCAGCTCGGGATCTCGACAGGGAGTATATGGCTACACCTTC. This translates into CASSSGSRQGVYGYTF.

This clonotype has only a few counts. The CDR3: CASSVQTTGNQPQHF. For the CDR3, the DNA is TGTGCCAGTAGTGTACAGACGACGGGCAATCAGCCCCAGCATTTT. V and J are TRBV19 and TRBJ1-5, with D hard to call. Germline V lookup: CDR1 LNHDA, CDR2 SQIVND (reference sequence). The V end lost 5 bases, the J end lost 2 bases, and 13 bases lay between the germline ends. This CDR3 is built from 15 residues. Variable domain in full (rest from reference TRBV19 and TRBJ1-5): DGGITQSPKYLFRKEGQNVTLSCEQNLNHDAMYWYRQDPGQGLRLIYYSQIVNDFQKGDIAEGYSVSREKKESFPLTVTSAQKNPTAFYLCASSVQTTGNQPQHFGDGTRLSIL.

This clonotype was counted a few times. The CDR3 is CASKGDSNQPQHF. The CDR3 region has the DNA TGTGCCAGCAAGGGTGATAGCAATCAGCCCCAGCATTTT. V is TRBV2 and J is TRBJ1-5; D call uncertain. The V gene's germline CDR1 is SNHLY and CDR2 FYNNEI. This CDR3 spans 13 amino acids. V was trimmed by 7 bases and J by 0 bases, leaving 7 bases between them.

The sample holds many counts of this clonotype. The rearrangement uses TRBV4-1 and TRBJ2-1; 8 bases are a match to TRBD2. The J segment lost 6 bases and the V segment lost 3 bases, leaving 13 bases of the junction unmatched. The CDR3 covers 17 residues. Germline-derived CDR1 and CDR2 are MGHRA and YSYEKL. The CDR3 region has the DNA TGCGCCAGCAGCCAGGGTTTTGGGGCGGGAGGAGGCAATGAGCAGTTCTTC. It encodes CASSQGFGAGGGNEQFF.

This clonotype has just a few counts. The gene calls are TRBV29-1 and TRBJ2-5; D is ambiguous. Trimming stripped 6 bases from V and 3 bases from J, with 5 bases between. This CDR3 comprises 10 residues. Per the germline V gene, CDR1 is SQVTM and CDR2 is ANQGSEA. CDR3: CSVLKETQYF. CDR3 DNA sequence: TGCAGCGTACTGAAAGAGACCCAGTACTTC. Combining the CDR3 with reference TRBV29-1 and TRBJ2-5 gives the whole variable domain SAVISQKPSRDICQRGTSLTIQCQVDSQVTMMFWYRQQPGQSLTLIATANQGSEATYESGFVIDKFPISRPNLTFSTLTVSNMSPEDSSIYLCSVLKETQYFGPGTRLLVL.

The CDR3 region is CASSPIGGPQETQYF. CDR3 bases: TGCGCCAGCAGCCCTATCGGGGGGCCCCAAGAGACCCAGTACTTC. This chain uses TRBV5-1 with TRBJ2-5, with D perhaps TRBD2 (7 bases). Trimming left V 4 bases short and J 1 base short, with 14 bases between. CDR3 length: 15 amino acids. Germline V gives CDR1 SGHRS, CDR2 YFSETQ.

V is TRBV5-6 and J is TRBJ2-7; D is possibly TRBD2 (5 bases). This CDR3 comprises 14 residues. The V gene's germline CDR1 is SGHDT and CDR2 YYEEEE. Trimming shortened V by 4 bases and J by 2 bases, and 13 bases separated the two germline ends. The CDR3 spells CASSLERFTYEQYF. The CDR3 nucleotides read TGTGCCAGCAGCCTGGAGCGGTTTACCTACGAGCAGTACTTC.

The chain recombines TRBV5-5 with TRBJ2-7; 7 bases agree with TRBD1. The V gene's germline CDR1 is SGHKS and CDR2 YYEKEE (reference sequence). CDR3 length equals 15 residues. After removal of 0 bases from V and 3 bases from J, the junction contained 6 bases not matched to a gene. This CDR3 reads CASSLGSTGDYEQYV. The CDR3 nucleotides are TGTGCCAGCAGCTTGGGTTCCACAGGGGACTACGAGCAGTACGTC.

In this sample, this clonotype turned up many times. Written as DNA, the CDR3 is TGTGCCAGCAGTCTAAGGACGGTTTCCTACGAGCAGTACTTC. This encodes CASSLRTVSYEQYF. The chain uses TRBV12-3 or TRBV12-4 and TRBJ2-7; D is uncertain. CDR3 length: 14 residues. The V end was cut by 5 bases, the J end by 1 base, with 12 bases between.

J is TRBJ1-5 and V is TRBV12-3 or TRBV12-4; TRBD1 aligns across 10 bases. This CDR3 contains 18 residues. Trimming removed 2 bases from V and 1 base from J; junction bases left unmatched: 8. The CDR3 region is CASSLTGTGEFSNQPQHF. In nucleotides, the CDR3 is TGTGCCAGCAGTTTAACTGGGACAGGGGAGTTCAGCAATCAGCCCCAGCATTTT.

This clonotype has a handful of counts. CDR3 region: CSVEGRGYEAFF. CDR3 DNA sequence: TGCAGCGTTGAGGGGAGGGGGTATGAAGCTTTCTTT. The V gene is TRBV29-1, the J gene TRBJ1-1; a possible D gene is TRBD1 (6 bases). CDR1 is SQVTM and CDR2 is ANQGSEA in the germline V gene. V shed 3 bases and J shed 7 bases, with 12 bases lying between them. This CDR3 region has 12 residues.

A few counts support this clonotype. The J gene is TRBJ2-3, the V gene TRBV15; weak D call: TRBD2 (6 bases). Trimming cost V 1 base and J 5 bases, with 22 bases left between them. CDR1 and CDR2 from the germline V gene are LNHNV and YYDKDF (reference sequence). The CDR3 contains 18 residues. The CDR3 region is CATSRVVIGLRRGDTQYF. The CDR3 region has the DNA TGTGCCACCAGCAGAGTGGTGATAGGGCTACGGAGGGGAGATACGCAGTATTTT.

This clonotype was picked up many times. The chain has TRBV5-6 and TRBJ2-1; the match to TRBD2 covers 9 bases. This CDR3 has 16 residues. Germline V gives CDR1 SGHDT, CDR2 YYEEEE. The junction had 3 bases not matched to a gene; V was cut back by 2 bases and J by 0 bases. CDR3 coding DNA: TGTGCCAGCAGCTTTCTAGCGGGGAGCTCCTACAATGAGCAGTTCTTC. This gives the protein CASSFLAGSSYNEQFF. Together with reference TRBV5-6 and TRBJ2-1, the CDR3 gives the full variable domain: DAGVTQSPTHLIKTRGQQVTLRCSPKSGHDTVSWYQQALGQGPQFIFQYYEEEERQRGNFPDRFSGHQFPNYSSELNVNALLLGDSALYLCASSFLAGSSYNEQFFGPGTRLTVL.

The chain is built from TRBV27 and TRBJ1-1; no clear D gene. The CDR3 has 14 residues. The V end was cut by 2 bases, the J end by 4 bases, with 11 bases between. CDR1 is MNHEY and CDR2 is SMNVEV in the germline V gene (reference sequence). The CDR3 DNA follows: TGTGCCAGCAGTTTAAAGATCCCGAGCACTGAAGCTTTCTTT. Translation: CASSLKIPSTEAFF.

This clonotype turned up a few times. The chain couples TRBV11-2 to TRBJ2-1; 14 bases agree with TRBD2. Germline trimming cut 5 bases from V and 12 bases from J; bases unmatched to any gene: 3. The CDR3 runs 13 residues. Germline lookup yields CDR1 SGHAT and CDR2 FQNNGV. CDR3 coding DNA: TGTGCCAGCAGCGAGACTAGCGGGAGGGGGCAGTTCTTC. This codes for CASSETSGRGQFF.